This T cell receptor (beta chain) derives from a study of T cell repertoires in cytomegalovirus infection. General study points: CMV-specific HLA-C-restricted TCR beta clonotypes dominated the ex vivo response. People with CMV and the relevant HLA were identified by cumulative public TCR beta family frequency.

CDR1 and CDR2 (germline): SGDLS, YYNGEE. With 6 bases removed from V and 0 bases from J, the gap between germline ends came to 17 bases. The CDR3 has 16 residues. TCRdb re-analysed the reads in MiXCR, keeping a single row per CDR3 protein. Counted here are hundreds of thousands of distinct CDR3 sequences, almost 30% occurring once; the ten biggest clones make up 15% to 20%. Remarks on this clonotype: Its specificity is not known.

The clonotype comes from a human donor in good health (CMV status not recorded). Some clones in this sample may be carry-over from other donors' samples. The rearrangement joins TRBV9 to TRBJ2-3; D tentatively reads TRBD1 or TRBD2 (6 bases each). The source material was cultured PBMCs, sampled from culture after CMV antigen stimulation. CDR3 coding DNA: TGTGCCAGCACCCAGAGGGGGGACCATAGCACAGATACGCAGTATTTT. It codes for CASTQRGDHSTDTQYF.